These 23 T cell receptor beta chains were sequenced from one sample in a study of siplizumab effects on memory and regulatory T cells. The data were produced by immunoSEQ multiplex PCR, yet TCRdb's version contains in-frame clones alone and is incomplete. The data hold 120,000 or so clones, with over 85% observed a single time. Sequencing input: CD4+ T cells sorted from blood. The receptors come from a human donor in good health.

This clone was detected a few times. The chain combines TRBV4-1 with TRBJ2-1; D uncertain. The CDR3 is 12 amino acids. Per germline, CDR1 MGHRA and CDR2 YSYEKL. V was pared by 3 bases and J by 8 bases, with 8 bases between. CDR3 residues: CASSHIRDEQFF. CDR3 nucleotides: TGCGCCAGCAGCCACATAAGGGATGAGCAGTTCTTC.

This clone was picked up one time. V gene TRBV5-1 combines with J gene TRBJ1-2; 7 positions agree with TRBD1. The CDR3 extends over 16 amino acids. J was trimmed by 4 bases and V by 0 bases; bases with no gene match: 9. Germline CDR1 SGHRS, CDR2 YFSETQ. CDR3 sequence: CASSLAPTGSVYGYTF. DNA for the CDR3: TGCGCCAGCAGCTTGGCTCCGACAGGGTCCGTCTATGGCTACACCTTC.

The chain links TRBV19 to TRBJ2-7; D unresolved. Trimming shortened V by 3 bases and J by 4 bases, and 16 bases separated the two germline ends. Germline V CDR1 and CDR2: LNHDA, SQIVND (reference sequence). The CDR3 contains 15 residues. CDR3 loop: CASSIEAMAEYEQYF. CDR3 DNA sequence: TGTGCCAGTAGTATTGAGGCAATGGCGGAATACGAGCAGTACTTC.

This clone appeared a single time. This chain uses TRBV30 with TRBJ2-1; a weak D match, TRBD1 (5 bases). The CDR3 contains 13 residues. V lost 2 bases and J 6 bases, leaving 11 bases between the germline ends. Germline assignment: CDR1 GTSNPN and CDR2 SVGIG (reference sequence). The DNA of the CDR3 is TGTGCCTGGAGTTTTAAAGGGGCCAATGAGCAGTTCTTC. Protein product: CAWSFKGANEQFF.

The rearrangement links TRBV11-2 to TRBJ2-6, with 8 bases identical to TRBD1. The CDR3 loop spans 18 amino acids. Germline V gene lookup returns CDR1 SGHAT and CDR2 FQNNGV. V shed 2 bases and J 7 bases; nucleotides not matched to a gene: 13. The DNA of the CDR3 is TGTGCCAGCAGCTTAAGGGGACAGGAACTACCTAACGCCAACGTCCTGACTTTC. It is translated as CASSLRGQELPNANVLTF.

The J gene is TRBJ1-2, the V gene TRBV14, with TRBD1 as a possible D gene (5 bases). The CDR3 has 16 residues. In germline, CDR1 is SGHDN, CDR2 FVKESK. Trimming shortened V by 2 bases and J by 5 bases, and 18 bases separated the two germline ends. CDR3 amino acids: CASSQPGTPGGYGYTF. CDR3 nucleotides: TGTGCCAGCAGCCAACCAGGGACCCCGGGCGGATATGGCTACACCTTC.

The DNA for the CDR3 is TGTGCCAGCAGCACCGGAGGAAGCTCCTACAATGAGCAGTTCTTC. Translated, it gives CASSTGGSSYNEQFF. The chain is built from TRBV9 and TRBJ2-1; D is possibly TRBD2 (5 bases). V lost 4 bases and J 0 bases, leaving 11 bases between the germline ends. The germline CDR1 and CDR2 sequences are SGDLS and YYNGEE. CDR3 length equals 15 residues. The variable domain in full, with the rest retrieved from reference TRBV9 and TRBJ2-1, is DSGVTQTPKHLITATGQRVTLRCSPRSGDLSVYWYQQSLDQGLQFLIQYYNGEERAKGNILERFSAQQFPDLHSELNLSSLELGDSALYFCASSTGGSSYNEQFFGPGTRLTVL.

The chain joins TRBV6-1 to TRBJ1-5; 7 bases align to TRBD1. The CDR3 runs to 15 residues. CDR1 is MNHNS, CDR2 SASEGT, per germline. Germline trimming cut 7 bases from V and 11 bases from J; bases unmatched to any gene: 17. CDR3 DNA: TGTGCCAGCATCGAAGGCAGGGGGACAGTGGGGACCCAGCATTTT. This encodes CASIEGRGTVGTQHF.

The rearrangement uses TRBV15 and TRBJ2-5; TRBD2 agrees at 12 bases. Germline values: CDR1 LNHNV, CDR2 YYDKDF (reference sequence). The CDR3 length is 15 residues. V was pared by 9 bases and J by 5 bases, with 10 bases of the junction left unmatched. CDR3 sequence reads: CATKGLAGSRETQYF. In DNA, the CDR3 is TGTGCCACTAAAGGACTAGCGGGATCTAGGGAGACCCAGTACTTC.

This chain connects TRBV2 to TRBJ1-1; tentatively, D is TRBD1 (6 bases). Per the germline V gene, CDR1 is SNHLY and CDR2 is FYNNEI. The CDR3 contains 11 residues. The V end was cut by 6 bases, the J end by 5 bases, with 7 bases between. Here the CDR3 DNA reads TGTGCCAGCAGCACAGGGACTGAAGCTTTCTTT. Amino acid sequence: CASSTGTEAFF.

The CDR3, as DNA: TGTGCCAGCAGCCCCCGAGCGGGGGGGAACCGAGAAGAGACCCAGTACTTC. Translating gives CASSPRAGGNREETQYF. V gene TRBV7-2 combines with J gene TRBJ2-5; 10 bases are shared with TRBD2. CDR3 length equals 17 residues. Germline-derived CDR1 and CDR2 are SGHTA and FQGNSA. V lost 5 bases, J lost 3 bases, and 12 bases stayed unmatched.

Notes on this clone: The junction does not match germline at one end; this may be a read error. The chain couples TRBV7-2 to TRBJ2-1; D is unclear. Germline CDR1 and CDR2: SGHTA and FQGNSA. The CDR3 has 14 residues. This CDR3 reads CASSASLSSNEQFF. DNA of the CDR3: TGTGCCAGCAGCGCCTCCCTATCCTCCAATGAGCAGTTCTTC.

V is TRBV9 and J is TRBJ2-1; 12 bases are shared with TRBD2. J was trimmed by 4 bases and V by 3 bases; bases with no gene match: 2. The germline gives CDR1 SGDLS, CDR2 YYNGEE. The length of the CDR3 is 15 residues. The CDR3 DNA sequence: TGTGCCAGCAGCGCCACTAGCGGGGGGTACAATGAGCAGTTCTTC. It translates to CASSATSGGYNEQFF.

CDR3 region: CASSHVGGGNQPQHF. CDR3 sequence (DNA): TGTGCCAGCAGCCACGTTGGGGGGGGAAATCAGCCCCAGCATTTT. The chain carries TRBV4-2 and TRBJ1-5, with a tentative D call TRBD1 (5 bases). The CDR3 extends over 15 amino acids. CDR1 and CDR2 (germline): LGHNA, YNFKEQ. Trimming cost V 3 bases and J 4 bases, with 13 bases left between them.

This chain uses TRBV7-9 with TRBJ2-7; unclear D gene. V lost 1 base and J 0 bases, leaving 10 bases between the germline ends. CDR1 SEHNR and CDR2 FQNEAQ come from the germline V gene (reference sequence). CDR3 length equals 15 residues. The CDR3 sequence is CASSLGGALSYEQYF. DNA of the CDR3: TGTGCCAGCAGCTTAGGCGGAGCCCTCTCCTACGAGCAGTACTTC.

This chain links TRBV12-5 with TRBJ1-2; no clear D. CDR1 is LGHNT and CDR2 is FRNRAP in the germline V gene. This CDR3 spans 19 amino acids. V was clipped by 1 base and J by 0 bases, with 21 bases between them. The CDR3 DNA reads TGTGCTAGTGGTTTGGGGACGGGGAGGAACCTAGAAACTAACTATGGCTACACCTTC. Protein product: CASGLGTGRNLETNYGYTF. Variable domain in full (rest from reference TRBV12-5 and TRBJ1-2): DARVTQTPRHKVTEMGQEVTMRCQPILGHNTVFWYRQTMMQGLELLAYFRNRAPLDDSGMPKDRFSAEMPDATLATLKIQPSEPRDSAVYFCASGLGTGRNLETNYGYTFGSGTRLTVV.

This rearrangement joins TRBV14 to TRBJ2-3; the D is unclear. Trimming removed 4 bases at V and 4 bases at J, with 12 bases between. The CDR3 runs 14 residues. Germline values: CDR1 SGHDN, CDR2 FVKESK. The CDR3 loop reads CASSPRLPPDTQYF. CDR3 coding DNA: TGTGCCAGCAGCCCTCGACTTCCCCCAGATACGCAGTATTTT.

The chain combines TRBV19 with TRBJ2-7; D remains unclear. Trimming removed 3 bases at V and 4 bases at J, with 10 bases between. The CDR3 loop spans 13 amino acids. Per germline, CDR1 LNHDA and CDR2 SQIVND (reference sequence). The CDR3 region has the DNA TGTGCCAGTAGTATCACTAACGGTTACGAGCAGTACTTC. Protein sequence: CASSITNGYEQYF.

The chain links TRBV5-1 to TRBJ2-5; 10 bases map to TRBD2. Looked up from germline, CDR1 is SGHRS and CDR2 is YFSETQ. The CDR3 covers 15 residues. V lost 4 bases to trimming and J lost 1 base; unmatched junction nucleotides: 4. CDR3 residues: CASSAAGGSQETQYF. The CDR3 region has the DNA TGCGCCAGCAGCGCAGCGGGGGGGTCCCAAGAGACCCAGTACTTC. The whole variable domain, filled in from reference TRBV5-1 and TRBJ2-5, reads KAGVTQTPRYLIKTRGQQVTLSCSPISGHRSVSWYQQTPGQGLQFLFEYFSETQRNKGNFPGRFSGRQFSNSRSEMNVSTLELGDSALYLCASSAAGGSQETQYFGPGTRLLVL.

As DNA, the CDR3 is TGTGCCAGCAGCTTCGGCGGGGAGCAGTACTTC. Protein: CASSFGGEQYF. V is TRBV5-4 and J is TRBJ2-7; maybe TRBD2 (5 bases). Germline V gene lookup returns CDR1 SGHNT and CDR2 YYREEE (reference sequence). V dropped 2 bases and J dropped 7 bases, with 7 bases sitting between them. CDR3 length equals 11 residues.

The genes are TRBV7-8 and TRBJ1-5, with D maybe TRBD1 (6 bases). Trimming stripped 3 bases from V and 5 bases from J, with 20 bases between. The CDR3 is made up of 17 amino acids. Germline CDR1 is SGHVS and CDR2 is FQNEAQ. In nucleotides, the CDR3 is TGTGCCAGCAGCTTCGAATCAGGGGTCGCGCCTTATCAGCCCCAGCATTTT. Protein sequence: CASSFESGVAPYQPQHF.

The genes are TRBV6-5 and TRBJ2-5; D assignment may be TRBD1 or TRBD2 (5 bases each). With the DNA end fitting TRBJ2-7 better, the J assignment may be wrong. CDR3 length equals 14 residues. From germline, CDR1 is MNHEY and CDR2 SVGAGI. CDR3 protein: CASSGGLGTYEQYF. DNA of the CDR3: TGTGCCAGCAGTGGGGGTTTAGGGACCTACGAGCAGTACTTC.

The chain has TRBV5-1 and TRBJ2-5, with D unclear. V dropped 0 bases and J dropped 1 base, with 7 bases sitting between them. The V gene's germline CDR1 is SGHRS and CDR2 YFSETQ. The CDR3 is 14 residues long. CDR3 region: CASSLEGSQETQYF. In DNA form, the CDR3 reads TGCGCCAGCAGCTTGGAGGGCAGCCAAGAGACCCAGTACTTC.